This is a list of T cell receptor beta chains from one sample in a study of cytomegalovirus exposure and HLA in healthy donors. Assay: immunoSEQ multiplex PCR; the TCRdb copy retains only in-frame clones and omits some. This table has some 150,000 clones, roughly 86% appearing once. Sequencing was carried out using PBMCs. The receptors originated from a man aged 18 to 35 in good health and CMV-seropositive. CDR3s include the opening cysteine and the closing phenylalanine or tryptophan. The D gene is left open where the match is weak. Some rows have no size entry. The others give once, few or many, or a class for an expanded clone.

clone_size: .; j_call: TRBJ1-2; d_call: .; v_call: TRBV10-1; cdr3_nt: TGCGCCAGCAGTGAGTCCAGGAACTATGGCTACACCTTC; cdr3_aa: CASSESRNYGYTF
clone_size: few; j_call: TRBJ2-5; d_call: .; v_call: TRBV18; cdr3_nt: TGTGCCAGCTCACCCCGGGAGTCACTAGTGAAGACCCAGTACTTC; cdr3_aa: CASSPRESLVKTQYF
clone_size: .; j_call: TRBJ1-1; d_call: .; v_call: TRBV19; cdr3_nt: TGTGCCAGTATCCCATCGGGGGGGCTCAACACTGAAGCTTTCTTT; cdr3_aa: CASIPSGGLNTEAFF
clone_size: once; j_call: TRBJ1-1; d_call: .; v_call: TRBV6-5; cdr3_nt: TGTGCCAGCAGTTACTCGGAGGGGAACACTGAAGCTTTCTTT; cdr3_aa: CASSYSEGNTEAFF
clone_size: once; j_call: TRBJ1-2; d_call: .; v_call: TRBV5-6; cdr3_nt: TGTGCCAGCAGCCGAGAGGGCAGAATCGTACGAGGAGGCTACACCTTC; cdr3_aa: CASSREGRIVRGGYTF
clone_size: .; j_call: TRBJ2-7; d_call: .; v_call: TRBV30; cdr3_nt: TGTGCCTGGAGTGTACACGGGTACGAGCAGTACTTC; cdr3_aa: CAWSVHGYEQYF
clone_size: .; j_call: TRBJ1-3; d_call: .; v_call: TRBV4-1; cdr3_nt: TGCGCCAGCAGCCCCCATCGGGGGGGCGGGGGCCGCTCTGGAAACACCATATATTTT; cdr3_aa: CASSPHRGGGGRSGNTIYF
clone_size: once; j_call: TRBJ2-1; d_call: .; v_call: TRBV29-1; cdr3_nt: TGCAGCGTTGACCGACTAGAAGTCTACAATGAGCAGTTCTTC; cdr3_aa: CSVDRLEVYNEQFF
clone_size: .; j_call: TRBJ1-5; d_call: .; v_call: TRBV6-5; cdr3_nt: TGTGCCAGCAGTTATCGGGGAGGCAATCAGCCCCAGCATTTT; cdr3_aa: CASSYRGGNQPQHF
clone_size: .; j_call: TRBJ2-3; d_call: TRBD2; v_call: TRBV9; cdr3_nt: TGTGCCAGCAGCGTAGAGGTACTAGCGGGAGGGGCAGATACGCAGTATTTT; cdr3_aa: CASSVEVLAGGADTQYF
clone_size: .; j_call: TRBJ2-3; d_call: TRBD2; v_call: TRBV7-9; cdr3_nt: TGTGCCAGCAGCTCGCAGACCTACGGACTAGCGGGAAAGGATACGCAGTATTTT; cdr3_aa: CASSSQTYGLAGKDTQYF
clone_size: .; j_call: TRBJ1-4; d_call: .; v_call: TRBV30; cdr3_nt: TGTGCCTGGAGTACTGAGGGGGTGGGAGAAAAACTGTTTTTT; cdr3_aa: CAWSTEGVGEKLFF
clone_size: .; j_call: TRBJ1-2; d_call: .; v_call: TRBV28; cdr3_nt: TGTGCCAGCAGTATCCTGCCGGGGGGAGAGTATGGCTACACCTTC; cdr3_aa: CASSILPGGEYGYTF
clone_size: few; j_call: TRBJ1-1; d_call: TRBD1; v_call: TRBV28; cdr3_nt: TGTGCCAGCAGCCTACAGGGGGCGAACACTGAAGCTTTCTTT; cdr3_aa: CASSLQGANTEAFF
clone_size: .; j_call: TRBJ1-2; d_call: .; v_call: TRBV6-1; cdr3_nt: TGTGCCAGCAAAGAGGCGGGTTTCATCTATGGCTACACCTTC; cdr3_aa: CASKEAGFIYGYTF
clone_size: .; j_call: TRBJ2-7; d_call: .; v_call: TRBV10-3; cdr3_nt: TGTGCCATTGGAGCTGACGAGCAGTACTTC; cdr3_aa: CAIGADEQYF
clone_size: .; j_call: TRBJ1-5; d_call: TRBD1; v_call: TRBV10-2; cdr3_nt: TGCGCCAGCAGGGACAGGGCATATCAGCCCCAGCATTTT; cdr3_aa: CASRDRAYQPQHF
clone_size: .; j_call: TRBJ2-4; d_call: TRBD2; v_call: TRBV7-9; cdr3_nt: TGTGCCAGCAGCTTTGGACTAGCGGGAGGGCGGGGCATTCAGTACTTC; cdr3_aa: CASSFGLAGGRGIQYF
clone_size: .; j_call: TRBJ2-7; d_call: TRBD2; v_call: TRBV27; cdr3_nt: TGTGCCAGCAGTTTATCGCTAGCGGGAACTTACGAGCAGTACTTC; cdr3_aa: CASSLSLAGTYEQYF
clone_size: few; j_call: TRBJ2-3; d_call: .; v_call: TRBV4-1; cdr3_nt: TGCGCCAGCAGCCAAGTCGGTACTAGCACAGATACGCAGTATTTT; cdr3_aa: CASSQVGTSTDTQYF
clone_size: .; j_call: TRBJ2-7; d_call: TRBD2; v_call: TRBV27; cdr3_nt: TGTGCCAGCAGTTTAAGTTCTAGCGGAACCTACGAGCAGTACTTC; cdr3_aa: CASSLSSSGTYEQYF
clone_size: .; j_call: TRBJ2-7; d_call: .; v_call: TRBV4-1; cdr3_nt: TGCGCCAGCAGCCCGCAGTTTGGGGGGACGGGCTACGAGCAGTACTTC; cdr3_aa: CASSPQFGGTGYEQYF